These 20 T cell receptor beta chains share one sample of origin, sequenced in a study of response to subunit inactivated influenza vaccine. TCRdb processed the RT-PCR reads anew with MiXCR; each CDR3 protein has one entry. Altogether 500,000 to 600,000 distinct CDR3 sequences are present, 14% being singletons, with the ten largest covering over 8.5%. The source was PBMCs from blood, collected 11 to 12 days after vaccination. The receptors derive from a man between 45 and 60 years old who received an inactivated influenza vaccine.

This clonotype was counted a few times. The V call is TRBV2, the J call TRBJ2-4, with D perhaps given as TRBD1 or TRBD2 (5 bases each). V was cut by 2 bases and J by 8 bases, with 19 bases left in between. From germline, CDR1 is SNHLY and CDR2 FYNNEI. There are 16 residues in the CDR3. The CDR3 DNA follows: TGTGCCAGCAGTGAACGTCTTCGGGTGAGGGGATACATTCAGTACTTC. Translated, it gives CASSERLRVRGYIQYF.

The V and J genes are TRBV6-5 and TRBJ2-7; D is possibly TRBD2 (6 bases). V gave up 1 base and J gave up 1 base, with 11 bases separating them. Germline assignment: CDR1 MNHEY and CDR2 SVGAGI. CDR3 length: 15 residues. CDR3 region: CASSYFGRQSYEQYF. Written as DNA, the CDR3 is TGTGCCAGCAGTTACTTCGGGAGACAGTCCTACGAGCAGTACTTC.

The rearrangement joins TRBV29-1 to TRBJ1-2; D is possibly TRBD1 (6 bases). V gave up 2 bases and J gave up 4 bases, with 11 bases separating them. From germline, CDR1 is SQVTM and CDR2 ANQGSEA. The CDR3 contains 13 residues. The CDR3 region is CSVEMQGSYGYTF. The CDR3 region has the DNA TGCAGCGTTGAAATGCAGGGGAGCTATGGCTACACCTTC.

The rearrangement joins TRBV12-3 or TRBV12-4 to TRBJ2-7; 7 bases map to TRBD1. The CDR3 covers 13 residues. J was trimmed by 6 bases and V by 7 bases; bases with no gene match: 9. The CDR3 loop reads CASNNNRGSEQYF. Here the CDR3 DNA reads TGTGCCAGCAACAATAACAGGGGAAGCGAGCAGTACTTC.

The chain combines TRBV21-1 with TRBJ2-2; whether TRBD1, the table's D call, matches the DNA was not checked. TRBV21-1 is a pseudogene segment. CDR3 length: 12 residues. The CDR3: CASSRGRPELFF. In nucleotides, the CDR3 is TGTGCCAGCAGCCGTGGGCGTCCGGAGCTGTTTTTT.

The rearrangement joins TRBV6-1 to TRBJ2-7, with a possible D match to TRBD2 (5 bases). Germline assignment: CDR1 MNHNS and CDR2 SASEGT. This CDR3 is 13 amino acids long. V lost 2 bases and J 3 bases, leaving 8 bases between the germline ends. The CDR3 reads CASSESGLYEQYF. CDR3 in DNA: TGTGCCAGCAGTGAAAGCGGACTCTACGAGCAGTACTTC.

There are a few counts of this clonotype. The chain joins TRBV7-9 to TRBJ2-2; 9 bases agree with TRBD2. With V trimmed by 11 bases and J by 7 bases, 20 bases remained unmatched. This CDR3 is 17 amino acids long. Germline CDR1 SEHNR, CDR2 FQNEAQ (reference sequence). CDR3 in amino acids: CAYRTELAGHRGGELFF. The CDR3, as DNA: TGTGCCTACCGTACTGAACTAGCGGGTCACCGTGGCGGGGAGCTGTTTTTT.

The V and J genes are TRBV14 and TRBJ2-1, with D maybe TRBD1 (5 bases). Germline loops: CDR1 SGHDN, CDR2 FVKESK. The V end was cut by 4 bases, the J end by 6 bases, with 31 bases between. The CDR3 length is 20 residues. This CDR3 reads CASSRSPLSRFSQARNEQFF. CDR3 nucleotides: TGTGCCAGCAGCCGGTCACCACTAAGCCGATTTTCACAGGCACGCAATGAGCAGTTCTTC.

The chain uses TRBV7-8 and TRBJ1-3; the D is unclear. The germline V gene encodes CDR1 SGHVS and CDR2 FQNEAQ. The ends were cut back, 1 base at V and 0 bases at J, with 7 bases in the middle. The CDR3 is 15 amino acids. CDR3 in DNA: TGTGCCAGCAGCTTAGTGGCGGTCTCTGGAAACACCATATATTTT. It specifies CASSLVAVSGNTIYF.

There are a few counts of this clonotype. The chain joins TRBV10-3 to TRBJ2-5; D may be TRBD1 (6 bases). The germline gives CDR1 ENHRY, CDR2 SYGVKD. Trimming took off 3 bases at V and 2 bases at J, with 13 bases between the two ends. This CDR3 is built from 15 residues. The CDR3 nucleotides are TGTGCCATCAGTGATCTCGACAGGCCTCAAGAGACCCAGTACTTC. This encodes CAISDLDRPQETQYF.

This clonotype was observed many times. The genes are TRBV6-2 or TRBV6-3 and TRBJ2-2, with D unclear. V lost 2 bases, J lost 0 bases, and 4 bases lay in between. This CDR3 has 14 residues. The germline V gene has CDR1 MNHEY and CDR2 SVGEGT. The CDR3 nucleotides read TGTGCCAGCAGTTACCCGACGAACACCGGGGAGCTGTTTTTT. Translation: CASSYPTNTGELFF.

This clonotype was found a few times. The chain joins TRBV4-2 to TRBJ2-1; 11 bases map to TRBD2. The CDR3 consists of 15 residues. The germline V gene encodes CDR1 LGHNA and CDR2 YNFKEQ. Trimming took 4 bases from V and 5 from J; bases not matched to a gene: 4. CDR3 in DNA: TGTGCCAGCAGCCGAGGGACTAGCGGAGACAATGAGCAGTTCTTC. This sequence encodes CASSRGTSGDNEQFF.

This clonotype was picked up a small number of times. The genes are TRBV5-4 and TRBJ2-1; TRBD2 agrees at 10 bases. Germline CDR1 SGHNT, CDR2 YYREEE (reference sequence). The CDR3 consists of 16 residues. The trim removed 3 bases at V and 8 bases at J, leaving 11 bases unmatched. CDR3 nucleotide sequence: TGTGCCAGCAGCTCGAGCGGGAGGGCCGCGGCTTATGAGCAGTTCTTC. Residues: CASSSSGRAAAYEQFF.

This chain links TRBV5-1 with TRBJ1-2; D is undetermined. The CDR3 runs to 13 residues. Germline V gives CDR1 SGHRS, CDR2 YFSETQ. V dropped 4 bases and J dropped 1 base, with 8 bases sitting between them. This CDR3 reads CASSPAHNYGYTF. In nucleotides, the CDR3 is TGCGCCAGCAGCCCCGCACATAACTATGGCTACACCTTC.

This clonotype was recorded a few times. The V and J genes are TRBV5-1 and TRBJ1-4; TRBD1 might be the D (5 bases). This CDR3 has 16 amino acids. The germline gives CDR1 SGHRS, CDR2 YFSETQ. The V gene lost 0 bases and the J gene lost 1 base, with 10 bases spanning the gap. In nucleotides, the CDR3 is TGCGCCAGCAGCTTGGATGGGGGGGTAACTAATGAAAAACTGTTTTTT. It yields the protein CASSLDGGVTNEKLFF.

This clonotype was detected only a few times. The CDR3 loop is CASNRGTDTQYF. The DNA for the CDR3 is TGTGCCAGTAATAGGGGTACAGATACGCAGTATTTT. V and J are TRBV19 and TRBJ2-3, with D possibly TRBD1 on 5 matching bases. The germline V and J ends were trimmed by 7 bases and 3 bases, with 8 bases remaining between them. Germline V gene data show CDR1 as LNHDA and CDR2 as SQIVND (reference sequence). The CDR3 covers 12 residues.

In its sample, this clonotype was seen a few times. J is TRBJ2-2 and V is TRBV5-1, with 9 bases that match TRBD1. Trimming cost V 4 bases and J 4 bases; bases outside gene matches: 11. The CDR3 sequence is 17 residues long. In germline, CDR1 is SGHRS, CDR2 YFSETQ. CDR3 coding DNA: TGCGCCAGCAGCCCGACAGGGGGTGGTCAGAGCACCGGGGAGCTGTTTTTT. This translates into CASSPTGGGQSTGELFF.

V gene TRBV6-2 or TRBV6-3 combines with J gene TRBJ1-2; weak D call: TRBD1 (6 bases). This CDR3 spans 17 amino acids. Germline CDR1 reads MNHEY; CDR2 reads SVGEGT. The germline V and J ends were trimmed by 5 bases and 0 bases, with 19 bases remaining between them. In DNA form, the CDR3 reads TGTGCCAGCAGTACGCCTCGGGGGCCAGCGACTAACTATGGCTACACCTTC. Encoded protein: CASSTPRGPATNYGYTF.

The chain links TRBV14 to TRBJ2-7; 8 nucleotides align to TRBD1. The CDR3 covers 16 residues. Trimming at V came to 0 bases and at J to 6 bases, leaving 10 bases not matched to a gene. Germline lookup yields CDR1 SGHDN and CDR2 FVKESK. The CDR3 region is CASSQELAGGLSEQYF. CDR3 DNA sequence: TGTGCCAGCAGCCAAGAATTGGCAGGGGGCTTAAGCGAGCAGTACTTC.

The rearrangement joins TRBV11-1 to TRBJ2-7; TRBD2 might be the D (5 bases). The germline V gene encodes CDR1 SGHAT and CDR2 FQDESV (reference sequence). With 4 bases removed from V and 3 bases from J, the gap between germline ends came to 19 bases. This CDR3 contains 16 residues. The DNA for the CDR3 is TGTGCCAGCAGCTCTCACCCCAACGGGAACTTCTACGAGCAGTACTTC. Translated: CASSSHPNGNFYEQYF. The entire variable domain, with the rest obtained from reference TRBV11-1 and TRBJ2-7, is as follows: EAEVAQSPRYKITEKSQAVAFWCDPISGHATLYWYRQILGQGPELLVQFQDESVVDDSQLPKDRFSAERLKGVDSTLKIQPAELGDSAMYLCASSSHPNGNFYEQYFGPGTRLTVT.